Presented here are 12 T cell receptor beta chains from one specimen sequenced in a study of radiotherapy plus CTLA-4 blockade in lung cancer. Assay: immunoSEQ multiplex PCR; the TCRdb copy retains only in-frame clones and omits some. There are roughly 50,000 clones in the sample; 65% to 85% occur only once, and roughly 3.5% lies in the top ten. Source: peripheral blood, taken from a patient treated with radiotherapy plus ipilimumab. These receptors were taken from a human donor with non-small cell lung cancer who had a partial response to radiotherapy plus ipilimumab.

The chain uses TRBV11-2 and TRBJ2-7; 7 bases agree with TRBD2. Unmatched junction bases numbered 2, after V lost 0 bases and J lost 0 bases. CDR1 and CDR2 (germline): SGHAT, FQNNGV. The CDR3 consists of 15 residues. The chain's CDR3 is CASSLDWGGSYEQYF. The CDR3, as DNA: TGTGCCAGCAGCTTAGATTGGGGGGGCTCCTACGAGCAGTACTTC.

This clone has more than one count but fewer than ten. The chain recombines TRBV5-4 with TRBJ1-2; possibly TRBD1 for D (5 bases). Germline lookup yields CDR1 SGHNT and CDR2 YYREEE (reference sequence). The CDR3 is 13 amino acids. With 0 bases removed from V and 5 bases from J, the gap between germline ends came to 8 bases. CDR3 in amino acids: CASSLGQQYGYTF. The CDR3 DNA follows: TGTGCCAGCAGCTTGGGACAGCAATATGGCTACACCTTC.

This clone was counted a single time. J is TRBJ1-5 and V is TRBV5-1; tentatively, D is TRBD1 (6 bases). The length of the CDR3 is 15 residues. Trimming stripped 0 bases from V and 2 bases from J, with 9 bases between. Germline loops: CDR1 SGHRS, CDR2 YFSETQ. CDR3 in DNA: TGCGCCAGCAGCTTGGGGGCAGGGGGCAATCAGCCCCAGCATTTT. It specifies CASSLGAGGNQPQHF. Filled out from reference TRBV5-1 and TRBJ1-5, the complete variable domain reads KAGVTQTPRYLIKTRGQQVTLSCSPISGHRSVSWYQQTPGQGLQFLFEYFSETQRNKGNFPGRFSGRQFSNSRSEMNVSTLELGDSALYLCASSLGAGGNQPQHFGDGTRLSIL.

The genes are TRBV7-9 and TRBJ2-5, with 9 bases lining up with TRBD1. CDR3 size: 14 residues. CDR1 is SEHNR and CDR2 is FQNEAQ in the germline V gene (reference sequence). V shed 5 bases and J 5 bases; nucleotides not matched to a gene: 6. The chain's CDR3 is CASSMTGGEETQYF. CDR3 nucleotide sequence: TGTGCCAGCAGCATGACAGGGGGTGAGGAGACCCAGTACTTC.

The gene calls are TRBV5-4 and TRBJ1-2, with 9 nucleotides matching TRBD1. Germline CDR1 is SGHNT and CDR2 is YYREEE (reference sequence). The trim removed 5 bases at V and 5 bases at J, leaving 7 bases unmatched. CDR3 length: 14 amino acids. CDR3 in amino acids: CASRRTGEIYGYTF. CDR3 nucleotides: TGTGCCAGCAGAAGGACAGGGGAAATTTATGGCTACACCTTC.

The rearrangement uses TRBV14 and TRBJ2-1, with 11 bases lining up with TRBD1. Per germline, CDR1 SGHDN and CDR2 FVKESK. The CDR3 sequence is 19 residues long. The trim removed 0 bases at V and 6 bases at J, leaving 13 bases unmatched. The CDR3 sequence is CASSQDRRTGGSWGNEQFF. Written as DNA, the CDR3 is TGTGCCAGCAGCCAAGATCGACGGACAGGGGGCAGTTGGGGCAATGAGCAGTTCTTC.

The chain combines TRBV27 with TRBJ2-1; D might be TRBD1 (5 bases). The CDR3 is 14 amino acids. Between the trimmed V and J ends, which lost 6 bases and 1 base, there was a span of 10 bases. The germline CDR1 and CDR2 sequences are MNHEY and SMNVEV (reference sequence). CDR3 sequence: CASSDSLSYNEQFF. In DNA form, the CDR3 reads TGTGCCAGCAGCGACAGCCTTTCCTACAATGAGCAGTTCTTC.

CDR3 sequence reads: CASMVAGGDEQFF. The DNA for the CDR3 is TGCGCCAGCATGGTAGCGGGGGGGGATGAGCAGTTCTTC. V usage is TRBV5-1 and J usage is TRBJ2-1; 11 nucleotides align to TRBD2. There are 13 residues in the CDR3. Trimming removed 6 bases from V and 8 bases from J; junction bases left unmatched: 4. Germline V gene sequence: CDR1 SGHRS, CDR2 YFSETQ.

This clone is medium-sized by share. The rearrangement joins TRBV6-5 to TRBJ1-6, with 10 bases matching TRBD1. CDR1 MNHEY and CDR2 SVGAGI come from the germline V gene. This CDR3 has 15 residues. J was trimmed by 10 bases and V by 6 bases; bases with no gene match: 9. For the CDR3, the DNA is TGTGCCAGCAGCGTTTCCGGGACAGGGGTCTCACCCCTCCACTTT. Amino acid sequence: CASSVSGTGVSPLHF.

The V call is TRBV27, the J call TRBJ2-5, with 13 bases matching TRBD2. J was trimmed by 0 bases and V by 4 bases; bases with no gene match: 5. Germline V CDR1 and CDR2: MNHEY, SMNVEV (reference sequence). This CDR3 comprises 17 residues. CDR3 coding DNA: TGTGCCAGCAGTTCGGGACTAGCGGGGAAGTACCAAGAGACCCAGTACTTC. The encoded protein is CASSSGLAGKYQETQYF.

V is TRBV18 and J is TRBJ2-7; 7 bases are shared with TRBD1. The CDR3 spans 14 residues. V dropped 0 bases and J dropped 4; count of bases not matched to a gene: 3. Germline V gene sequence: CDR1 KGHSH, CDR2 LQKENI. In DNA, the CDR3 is TGTGCCAGCTCACCACCGGCAGGGGGATACGAGCAGTACTTC. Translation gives CASSPPAGGYEQYF.

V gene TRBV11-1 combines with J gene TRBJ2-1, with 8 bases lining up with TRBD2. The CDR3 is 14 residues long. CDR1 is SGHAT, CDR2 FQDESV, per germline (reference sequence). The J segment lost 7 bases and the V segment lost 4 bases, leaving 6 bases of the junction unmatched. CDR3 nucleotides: TGTGCCAGCAGCTCCACCGGGAGGGAGAATGAGCAGTTCTTC. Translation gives CASSSTGRENEQFF.